This passage covers 16 T cell receptor beta chains from one sample sequenced in a study of T-cell memory formation after mild COVID-19. TCRdb independently ran MiXCR on the 5' RACE reads; one entry per CDR3 protein. Of 150,000 to 200,000 distinct CDR3 sequences listed, about 22% are singletons. Sequencing was done on a sample of PBMCs or a T cell subset sorted from them (not recorded which). All receptors derive from an adult woman who had mild COVID-19 (a few samples of this study predate the infection). Cell type and time point are not known.

This clonotype was found a few times. The gene calls are TRBV7-9 and TRBJ2-2, with 10 bases fitting TRBD2. The ends lost 5 bases at V and 1 base at J; junction bases unmatched: 1. Germline CDR1 SEHNR, CDR2 FQNEAQ (reference sequence). The CDR3 is 15 amino acids. The CDR3 DNA is TGTGCCAGCAGCCGGACTAGCGGGAACACCGGGGAGCTGTTTTTT. Its protein is CASSRTSGNTGELFF.

In its sample, this clonotype was seen a few times. J is TRBJ2-2 and V is TRBV9; 8 bases are a match to TRBD1. Germline V gene lookup returns CDR1 SGDLS and CDR2 YYNGEE. J lost 0 bases, V lost 0 bases, and 7 bases had no gene match. The CDR3 totals 18 residues. CDR3 sequence reads: CASSVGFTGGSNTGELFF. CDR3 bases: TGTGCCAGCAGCGTAGGATTCACAGGGGGATCGAACACCGGGGAGCTGTTTTTT.

The V call is TRBV5-5, the J call TRBJ2-7, with 12 bases fitting TRBD1. Germline V gene sequence: CDR1 SGHKS, CDR2 YYEKEE (reference sequence). With V trimmed by 3 bases and J by 2 bases, 12 bases remained unmatched. The CDR3 covers 18 residues. The chain's CDR3 is CASSSPTGDRGLPYEQYF. The CDR3 nucleotides are TGTGCCAGCAGCTCCCCAACCGGGGACAGGGGGCTCCCCTACGAGCAGTACTTC.

This clonotype was picked up a small number of times. The J gene is TRBJ1-4, the V gene TRBV29-1; the D is unclear. Germline CDR1 reads SQVTM; CDR2 reads ANQGSEA. The CDR3 sequence is 11 residues long. Trimming shortened V by 8 bases and J by 7 bases, and 11 bases separated the two germline ends. CDR3 in amino acids: CSSWEGEKLFF. The CDR3 nucleotides read TGCAGCTCCTGGGAGGGTGAAAAACTGTTTTTT.

The rearrangement links TRBV5-1 to TRBJ1-1; D unresolved. The V end was cut by 7 bases, the J end by 6 bases, with 25 bases between. Germline assignment: CDR1 SGHRS and CDR2 YFSETQ. The CDR3 covers 16 residues. CDR3: CASSLEVGRRGAEAFF. CDR3 sequence (DNA): TGCGCCAGCTCCCTCGAGGTAGGGCGACGCGGGGCTGAAGCTTTCTTT.

V usage is TRBV9 and J usage is TRBJ1-6; 8 bases align to TRBD1. Germline values: CDR1 SGDLS, CDR2 YYNGEE. The CDR3 runs 14 residues. V shed 3 bases and J 9 bases; nucleotides not matched to a gene: 5. The CDR3 coding sequence is TGTGCCAGCAGCGAAGGGACAGGCGCTTCACCCCTCCACTTT. This codes for CASSEGTGASPLHF.

This clonotype showed up just a few times. The rearrangement links TRBV7-9 to TRBJ1-2, with 10 bases lining up with TRBD1. This CDR3 is 14 amino acids long. The V segment lost 1 base and the J segment 8 bases; nucleotides outside the gene matches: 4. Germline V gives CDR1 SEHNR, CDR2 FQNEAQ (reference sequence). DNA for the CDR3: TGTGCCAGCAGCTTAGGACAGGGGGCGGAAGGCTACACCTTC. It encodes CASSLGQGAEGYTF.

The V call is TRBV3-1, the J call TRBJ2-7; D may be TRBD2 (8 bases). The germline V gene has CDR1 LGHDT and CDR2 YNNKEL (reference sequence). V shed 5 bases and J shed 6 bases, with 23 bases lying between them. The CDR3 is made up of 16 amino acids. CDR3 sequence: CASSYPAGTRGLEQYF. The CDR3 region has the DNA TGTGCCAGCAGCTACCCAGCCGGGACTAGGGGGCTCGAGCAGTACTTC.

This clonotype showed up just a few times. This chain connects TRBV4-3 to TRBJ2-7, with TRBD2 identical over 10 bases. CDR1 LGHNA and CDR2 YSLEER come from the germline V gene. The CDR3 covers 18 residues. The V and J ends lost 0 bases and 1 base, in that order; junction bases with no gene match: 9. The CDR3 bases are TGCGCCAGCAGCCAAGAGTGGACTAGCGGATCACCATCCTACGAGCAGTACTTC. It yields the protein CASSQEWTSGSPSYEQYF.

In this sample, this clonotype turned up a few times. The genes are TRBV5-1 and TRBJ2-7, with TRBD2 as a possible D gene (5 bases). Germline V gene sequence: CDR1 SGHRS, CDR2 YFSETQ. The V and J ends lost 0 bases and 4 bases respectively, with 14 bases between them. The CDR3 extends over 15 amino acids. DNA of the CDR3: TGCGCCAGCAGCTTGGCCAGCGGTACGGGATACGAGCAGTACTTC. It codes for CASSLASGTGYEQYF.

The genes are TRBV24-1 and TRBJ2-2, with a tentative D call TRBD2 (6 bases). CDR3 length: 16 residues. CDR1 and CDR2 (germline): KGHDR, SFDVKD. V lost 0 bases, J lost 1 base, and 8 bases lay in between. The CDR3 nucleotides read TGTGCCACCAGTGATTTGCGGGGGAAGAACACCGGGGAGCTGTTTTTT. Translating it yields CATSDLRGKNTGELFF.

This clonotype appeared a few times. J is TRBJ1-1 and V is TRBV20-1; tentative D call: TRBD1 (6 bases). Germline values: CDR1 DFQATT, CDR2 SNEGSKA (reference sequence). The CDR3 sequence is 14 residues long. Deletions cut 3 bases from V and 4 bases from J, with 15 bases between. CDR3 coding DNA: TGCAGTGCTAGGGGGGGGCCCTCGGTCACTGAAGCTTTCTTT. Translation gives CSARGGPSVTEAFF.

The rearrangement links TRBV20-1 to TRBJ2-7; 11 nucleotides line up with TRBD2. Germline trimming cut 0 bases from V and 3 bases from J; bases unmatched to any gene: 7. The germline V gene encodes CDR1 DFQATT and CDR2 SNEGSKA (reference sequence). This CDR3 is built from 16 residues. The CDR3 DNA reads TGCAGTGCTAGAGATTACACTAGCGGGGGATTCTACGAGCAGTACTTC. Translation: CSARDYTSGGFYEQYF.

This sequence joins TRBV9 and TRBJ2-7; TRBD2 aligns across 9 bases. CDR1 and CDR2 from the germline V gene are SGDLS and YYNGEE. V dropped 3 bases and J dropped 4; count of bases not matched to a gene: 8. The CDR3 consists of 15 residues. The CDR3 bases are TGTGCCAGCAGCGACGGGACTAGCACTTTGTACGAGCAGTACTTC. Its translation: CASSDGTSTLYEQYF. The full variable domain, in which reference TRBV9 and TRBJ2-7 provide the parts outside the CDR3, is DSGVTQTPKHLITATGQRVTLRCSPRSGDLSVYWYQQSLDQGLQFLIQYYNGEERAKGNILERFSAQQFPDLHSELNLSSLELGDSALYFCASSDGTSTLYEQYFGPGTRLTVT.

This rearrangement joins TRBV5-6 to TRBJ2-1; 7 nucleotides match TRBD1. This CDR3 spans 13 amino acids. The junction had 3 bases not matched to a gene; V was cut back by 4 bases and J by 5 bases. CDR1 is SGHDT and CDR2 is YYEEEE in the germline V gene. CDR3 sequence reads: CASSPRGHNEQFF. In DNA form, the CDR3 reads TGTGCCAGCAGCCCGAGGGGGCACAATGAGCAGTTCTTC.

This clonotype was seen only once. The CDR3 sequence is CASSLVFSNRNTEAFF. CDR3 coding DNA: TGTGCCAGCAGCTTAGTATTCAGTAACCGGAACACTGAAGCTTTCTTT. The chain uses TRBV11-2 and TRBJ1-1; D uncertain. V lost 1 base and J lost 1, with 13 bases in between. Germline V gene lookup returns CDR1 SGHAT and CDR2 FQNNGV. There are 16 residues in the CDR3. Supplemented by reference TRBV11-2 and TRBJ1-1, the full variable domain reads EAGVAQSPRYKIIEKRQSVAFWCNPISGHATLYWYQQILGQGPKLLIQFQNNGVVDDSQLPKDRFSAERLKGVDSTLKIQPAKLEDSAVYLCASSLVFSNRNTEAFFGQGTRLTVV.